A single T cell receptor beta chain is shown here with its context. This entry comes from a study of T cell changes during pregnancy in multiple sclerosis. The germline V gene has CDR1 SGHTA and CDR2 FQGNSA. This CDR3 contains 16 residues. J gave up 1 base and V 1 base, and 0 bases lay outside the gene matches. Only in-frame clones appear in the TCRdb table, and some are missing; sequencing was by immunoSEQ multiplex PCR. Here the sample spans 50,000 to 60,000 clones, around 90% being singletons. V is TRBV7-2 and J is TRBJ2-2, with 10 bases lining up with TRBD2. Sequenced material: CD4+ T cells from peripheral blood mononuclear cells, taken in the second trimester of pregnancy. The TCR was taken from a female donor with multiple sclerosis, enrolled in a pregnancy study. The CDR3: CASSLGTSGNTGELFF. The CDR3, as DNA: TGTGCCAGCAGCTTAGGGACTAGCGGGAACACCGGGGAGCTGTTTTTT.